This T cell receptor (beta chain) was recovered during a study of post-analysis software for immune sequencing data. Overall study: The disease courses covered relapsing-remitting, secondary progressive and progressive-relapsing multiple sclerosis.

Unique molecular identifiers were carried by the TCR beta cDNA libraries. TCRdb re-called the PCR reads through MiXCR, storing one row per CDR3 protein. Of about 380,000 distinct CDR3 sequences in the sample, roughly 38% were seen once. In this sample, this clonotype turned up a few times. Its target is unknown. Study-wide findings and caveats: TRBV segments more frequent in patients than in controls numbered roughly five and included TRBV5-6, TRBV5-1 and TRBV20-1.

Germline assignment: CDR1 SEHNR and CDR2 FQNEAQ (reference sequence). Deletions cut 2 bases from V and 3 bases from J, with 16 bases between. The CDR3 contains 16 residues. Sequencing input: blood. This sequence originates from a girl aged 5 to 17 with multiple sclerosis. This chain joins TRBV7-9 and TRBJ1-1; TRBD1 might be the D (6 bases). CDR3 sequence: CASSLYAGQLYTEAFF. In nucleotides, the CDR3 is TGTGCCAGCAGCTTATACGCTGGACAGCTCTACACTGAAGCTTTCTTT.